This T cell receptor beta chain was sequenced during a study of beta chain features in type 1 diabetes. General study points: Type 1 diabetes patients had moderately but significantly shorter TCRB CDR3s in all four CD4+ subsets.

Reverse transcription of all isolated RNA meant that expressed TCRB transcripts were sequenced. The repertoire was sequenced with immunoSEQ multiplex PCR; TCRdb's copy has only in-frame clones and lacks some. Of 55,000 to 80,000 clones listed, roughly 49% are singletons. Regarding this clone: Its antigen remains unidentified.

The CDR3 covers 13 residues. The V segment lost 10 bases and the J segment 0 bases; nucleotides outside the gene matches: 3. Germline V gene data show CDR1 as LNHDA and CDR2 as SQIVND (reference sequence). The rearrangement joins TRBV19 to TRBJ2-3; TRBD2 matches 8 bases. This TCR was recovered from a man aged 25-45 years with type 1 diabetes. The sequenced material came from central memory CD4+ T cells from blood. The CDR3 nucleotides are TGTGCCACTAGCGGGTCCAGCACAGATACGCAGTATTTT. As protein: CATSGSSTDTQYF.